The clone carrying this T cell receptor beta chain has more than one count but fewer than ten. Trimming removed 1 base at V and 5 bases at J, with 21 bases between. Germline V gives CDR1 SEHNR, CDR2 FQNEAQ (reference sequence). This CDR3 contains 18 residues. These data belong to a study of blood T cell repertoires in COVID-19. Authors' analysis steps: Reference gene primer amplification gave nucleated cell count estimates. Assay used: immunoSEQ multiplex PCR; TCRdb lists only in-frame clones, some missing. V and J calls and clone size follow that table, whereas D and trimming were derived from the DNA. The table includes about 190,000 clones, 86% detected once.

Material: PBMCs or T cells enriched from blood (not recorded which). The chain joins TRBV7-9 to TRBJ2-1; possible D gene TRBD1, 6 bases. This TCR was recovered from a woman aged 30 to 39 who had recovered from COVID-19. The DNA of the CDR3 is TGTGCCAGCAGCTTAGTGGGCAGGGGCCAAGTTGGTGACAATGAGCAGTTCTTC. Encoded protein: CASSLVGRGQVGDNEQFF. The full variable domain, in which reference TRBV7-9 and TRBJ2-1 provide the parts outside the CDR3, is DTGVSQNPRHKITKRGQNVTFRCDPISEHNRLYWYRQTLGQGPEFLTYFQNEAQLEKSRLLSDRFSAERPKGSFSTLEIQRTEQGDSAMYLCASSLVGRGQVGDNEQFFGPGTRLTVL.